These 18 T cell receptor beta chains were sequenced from one sample in a study of radiation and T cells in renal cell carcinoma (TCRdb year 2020). Library preparation was by the immunoSEQ multiplex PCR assay. Drawn from immuneACCESS, this table holds only the in-frame rearrangements with V and J called that TCRdb kept. Clones are partly lost; checked studies trace under half to an unresolved V gene and leave the rest unexplained. The sample table holds about 100,000 clones, of which roughly 88% were seen once. In total, the top ten clones hold approximately 7.7% of the sample. In the paper's terms, the time point label means: blood 4 weeks post-SBRT, at nephrectomy. The treatment or condition label on this specimen signifies: 15 Gy SBRT to primary tumor, nephrectomy 4 weeks later. This sample comprised blood, obtained from a patient whose treatment included radiotherapy and nephrectomy. The receptors shown here come from a man in his 60s with renal cell carcinoma.

The rearrangement joins TRBV11-3 to TRBJ2-5; no clear D gene. Germline V lookup: CDR1 SGHNT, CDR2 YENEEA. V was shortened by 1 base and J by 2 bases, with 5 bases between the two germline ends. The CDR3 has 13 amino acids. CDR3 sequence: CASSLGQQETQYF. The DNA of the CDR3 is TGTGCCAGCAGCTTAGGGCAGCAAGAGACCCAGTACTTC.

The chain uses TRBV10-3 and TRBJ2-2; 7 bases align to TRBD2. The CDR3 is 14 amino acids. The V segment lost 3 bases and the J segment 6 bases; nucleotides outside the gene matches: 4. Germline values: CDR1 ENHRY, CDR2 SYGVKD. This CDR3 reads CAISEGRESGELFF. The CDR3, as DNA: TGTGCCATCAGTGAAGGGCGGGAGTCCGGGGAGCTGTTTTTT.

This clone was recorded a few times. The chain is built from TRBV2 and TRBJ1-5; 7 bases fit TRBD1. V was pared by 5 bases and J by 0 bases, with 7 bases of the junction left unmatched. The V gene's germline CDR1 is SNHLY and CDR2 FYNNEI. The CDR3 loop spans 16 amino acids. The DNA for the CDR3 is TGTGCCAGCAGTCTGGGACAGAGATATAGCAATCAGCCCCAGCATTTT. It translates to CASSLGQRYSNQPQHF.

The chain carries TRBV2 and TRBJ2-3; TRBD2 aligns across 7 bases. This CDR3 comprises 15 residues. Germline-derived CDR1 and CDR2 are SNHLY and FYNNEI. V was clipped by 5 bases and J by 3 bases; unmatched bases: 8. CDR3 DNA: TGTGCCAGCAGTCGTCTAGCGGCAGGGACAGATACGCAGTATTTT. This gives the protein CASSRLAAGTDTQYF.

The rearrangement uses TRBV7-2 and TRBJ2-1; D not certain. This CDR3 has 14 amino acids. The germline V and J ends were trimmed by 0 bases and 7 bases, with 10 bases remaining between them. Germline-derived CDR1 and CDR2 are SGHTA and FQGNSA. In DNA, the CDR3 is TGTGCCAGCAGCTTAGCCGTTCGAGGAAATGAGCAGTTCTTC. This codes for CASSLAVRGNEQFF.

CDR3 loop: CASSPSSGSIRNEQFF. CDR3 coding DNA: TGTGCCAGCAGCCCGTCTAGCGGGAGTATAAGGAATGAGCAGTTCTTC. The chain uses TRBV7-3 and TRBJ2-1, with TRBD2 matching over 10 bases. V gave up 5 bases and J gave up 7 bases; unmatched junction bases: 11. Germline CDR1 and CDR2: SGHTA and FQGTGA. CDR3 size: 16 residues. Filled out from reference TRBV7-3 and TRBJ2-1, the complete variable domain reads GAGVSQTPSNKVTEKGKYVELRCDPISGHTALYWYRQSLGQGPEFLIYFQGTGAADDSGLPNDRFFAVRPEGSVSTLKIQRTERGDSAVYLCASSPSSGSIRNEQFFGPGTRLTVL.

The V gene is TRBV7-9, the J gene TRBJ1-4; 12 bases align to TRBD1. V shed 4 bases, J shed 7 bases, and the junction held 1 base outside the gene matches. Germline CDR1 SEHNR, CDR2 FQNEAQ (reference sequence). The CDR3 covers 14 residues. CDR3 protein: CASSWDRGREKLFF. For the CDR3, the DNA is TGTGCCAGCAGCTGGGACAGGGGGCGTGAAAAACTGTTTTTT.

The chain is built from TRBV5-4 and TRBJ2-7, with 8 bases identical to TRBD2. Per the germline V gene, CDR1 is SGHNT and CDR2 is YYREEE (reference sequence). The CDR3 covers 15 residues. V shed 4 bases, J shed 1 base, and the junction held 7 bases outside the gene matches. In DNA form, the CDR3 reads TGTGCCAGCAGCGTGGAACTAGCGGAGTCCTACGAGCAGTACTTC. This codes for CASSVELAESYEQYF. The variable domain in full, with the rest retrieved from reference TRBV5-4 and TRBJ2-7, is ETGVTQSPTHLIKTRGQQVTLRCSSQSGHNTVSWYQQALGQGPQFIFQYYREEENGRGNFPPRFSGLQFPNYSSELNVNALELDDSALYLCASSVELAESYEQYFGPGTRLTVT.

The V gene is TRBV13, the J gene TRBJ2-1; D tentatively reads TRBD1 or TRBD2 (5 bases each). The CDR3 consists of 18 residues. V lost 1 base and J 6 bases, leaving 22 bases between the germline ends. Germline CDR1 and CDR2: PRHDT and FYEKMQ (reference sequence). CDR3 sequence: CASSLDWGESPTGNEQFF. The CDR3 DNA reads TGTGCCAGCAGCTTAGACTGGGGAGAATCCCCCACAGGCAATGAGCAGTTCTTC.

The gene calls are TRBV5-1 and TRBJ2-6; unclear D gene. From germline, CDR1 is SGHRS and CDR2 YFSETQ. The CDR3 totals 16 residues. Trimming cost V 0 bases and J 4 bases, with 11 bases left between them. Here the CDR3 reads CASSLEPSPGANVLTF. CDR3 bases: TGCGCCAGCAGCTTGGAGCCGTCCCCCGGGGCCAACGTCCTGACTTTC. Supplemented by reference TRBV5-1 and TRBJ2-6, the full variable domain reads KAGVTQTPRYLIKTRGQQVTLSCSPISGHRSVSWYQQTPGQGLQFLFEYFSETQRNKGNFPGRFSGRQFSNSRSEMNVSTLELGDSALYLCASSLEPSPGANVLTFGAGSRLTVL.

The V and J genes are TRBV5-1 and TRBJ2-1; D may correspond to TRBD1 or TRBD2 (5 bases each). This CDR3 contains 15 residues. Germline assignment: CDR1 SGHRS and CDR2 YFSETQ. The V end was cut by 4 bases, the J end by 7 bases, with 18 bases between. CDR3 amino acids: CASSASGALMNEQFF. CDR3 bases: TGCGCCAGCAGCGCTTCCGGGGCCTTGATGAATGAGCAGTTCTTC.

The genes are TRBV5-1 and TRBJ1-1; perhaps TRBD1 as D (5 bases). The CDR3 is 15 residues long. Between the trimmed V and J ends, which lost 4 bases and 6 bases, there was a span of 19 bases. Germline assignment: CDR1 SGHRS and CDR2 YFSETQ. The CDR3 spells CASSPGVGRPAEAFF. In DNA, the CDR3 is TGCGCCAGCAGCCCGGGGGTGGGCCGCCCAGCTGAAGCTTTCTTT.

The chain employs TRBV18 and TRBJ2-5, with 10 bases fitting TRBD1. J was trimmed by 5 bases and V by 1 base; bases with no gene match: 7. Germline V gene sequence: CDR1 KGHSH, CDR2 LQKENI. The CDR3 extends over 16 amino acids. CDR3 protein: CASSPQDRGSGETQYF. CDR3 coding DNA: TGTGCCAGCTCACCACAGGACAGGGGGTCTGGGGAGACCCAGTACTTC.

This rearrangement joins TRBV2 to TRBJ1-1, with unresolved D. V was cut by 3 bases and J by 5 bases, with 13 bases left in between. The CDR3 length is 14 residues. Germline lookup yields CDR1 SNHLY and CDR2 FYNNEI. Here the CDR3 reads CASSELNGETEAFF. CDR3 sequence (DNA): TGTGCCAGCAGTGAGCTGAACGGGGAAACTGAAGCTTTCTTT. The full variable domain, with the rest looked up from reference TRBV2 and TRBJ1-1, is EPEVTQTPSHQVTQMGQEVILRCVPISNHLYFYWYRQILGQKVEFLVSFYNNEISEKSEIFDDQFSVERPDGSNFTLKIRSTKLEDSAMYFCASSELNGETEAFFGQGTRLTVV.

The rearrangement uses TRBV7-8 and TRBJ2-1; TRBD2 aligns across 10 bases. The ends lost 7 bases at V and 8 bases at J; junction bases unmatched: 8. The CDR3 sequence is 14 residues long. Germline lookup yields CDR1 SGHVS and CDR2 FQNEAQ. The CDR3 protein is CASTPSAGGHEQFF. The DNA for the CDR3 is TGTGCCAGCACCCCCTCAGCGGGAGGGCATGAGCAGTTCTTC.

A remark on this clone: A much larger clone lies one base from this, so it may be a read error. The chain recombines TRBV5-1 with TRBJ1-5; D uncertain. The ends were cut back, 0 bases at V and 6 bases at J, with 4 bases in the middle. CDR3 size: 12 residues. The germline V gene encodes CDR1 SGHRS and CDR2 YFSETQ. The CDR3 here is CASSLEGQPQHF. The CDR3 DNA reads TGCGCCAGCAGCTTGGAGGGTCAGCCCCAGCATTTT.

The rearrangement links TRBV19 to TRBJ2-1; 9 nucleotides align to TRBD2. Germline V lookup: CDR1 LNHDA, CDR2 SQIVND (reference sequence). CDR3 length: 16 residues. The V gene end was trimmed by 6 bases and the J gene end by 8 bases; junction bases not matched to a gene: 14. This CDR3 reads CASSFQGLAPSHEQFF. The CDR3 DNA is TGTGCCAGTAGCTTCCAAGGACTAGCGCCTTCTCATGAGCAGTTCTTC.

This rearrangement joins TRBV28 to TRBJ2-2, with 11 bases aligning to TRBD2. V lost 1 base and J lost 8; bases outside the gene matches: 6. Germline V gene data show CDR1 as MDHEN and CDR2 as SYDVKM. The CDR3 consists of 16 residues. Here the CDR3 reads CASSLSLAGGGGELFF. CDR3 sequence (DNA): TGTGCCAGCAGTTTATCTCTAGCGGGAGGAGGTGGGGAGCTGTTTTTT.